This T cell receptor (beta chain) was identified in a study of T cells after yellow fever vaccination. The wider study: The fractions with low cell numbers were processed using SMART-Seq v4 Ultra Low Input. General observations from the study: There was a small share of clonotypes that showed up in both the CD4 and CD8 compartments. The booster saw the reappearance of most primary-vaccination clones (around 95% CD4, about 90% CD8).

V was clipped by 1 base and J by 2 bases; unmatched bases: 8. CDR1 is SGHTA, CDR2 FQGTGA, per germline. There are 18 residues in the CDR3. They built TCR cDNA with 5'RACE template switching, a step that put in a universal primer site and UMIs. From the 5' RACE reads, TCRdb called clonotypes with MiXCR, one entry per CDR3 protein. The sample yields under 550,000 distinct CDR3 sequences, 21% seen once. With respect to this clonotype: Its antigen remains unknown.

The TCR was taken from a man aged 18 to 29 who received the YFV17D yellow fever vaccine. The sequences come from PBMCs, collected approximately 22 days after the first yellow fever vaccination. J is TRBJ2-3 and V is TRBV7-3; the match to TRBD2 covers 11 bases. Here the CDR3 reads CASSLKLGGLAVTDTQYF. The CDR3 nucleotides read TGTGCCAGCAGCTTAAAATTGGGGGGACTAGCGGTCACAGATACGCAGTATTTT.